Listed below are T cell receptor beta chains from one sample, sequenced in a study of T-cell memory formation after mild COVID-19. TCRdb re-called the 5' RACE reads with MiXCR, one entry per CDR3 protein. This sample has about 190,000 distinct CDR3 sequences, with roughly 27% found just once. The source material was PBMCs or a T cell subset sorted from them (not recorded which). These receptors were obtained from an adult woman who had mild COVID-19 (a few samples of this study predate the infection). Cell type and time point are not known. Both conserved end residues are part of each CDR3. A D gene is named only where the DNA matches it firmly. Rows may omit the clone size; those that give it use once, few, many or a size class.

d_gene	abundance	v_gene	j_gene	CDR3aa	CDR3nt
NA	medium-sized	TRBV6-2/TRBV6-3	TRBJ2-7	CASSYSGMGYEQYF	TGTGCCAGCAGCTATAGCGGAATGGGCTACGAGCAGTACTTC
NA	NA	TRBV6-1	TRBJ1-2	CASSVSRVGGYTF	TGTGCCAGCAGTGTGAGCAGGGTAGGAGGCTACACCTTC
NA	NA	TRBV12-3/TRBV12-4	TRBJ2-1	CASTLSGLNNEQFF	TGTGCCAGCACCCTTTCCGGCCTGAACAATGAGCAGTTCTTC
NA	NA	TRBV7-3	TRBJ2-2	CASSLTTLGITGELFF	TGTGCCAGCAGCTTAACCACCCTTGGAATCACCGGGGAGCTGTTTTTT
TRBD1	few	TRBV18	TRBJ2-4	CASSPQGATKNIQYF	TGTGCCAGCTCACCACAGGGGGCGACCAAAAACATTCAGTACTTC
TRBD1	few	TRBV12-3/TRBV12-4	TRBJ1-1	CASSFGGTVNTEAFF	TGTGCCAGCAGTTTTGGGGGGACAGTCAACACTGAAGCTTTCTTT
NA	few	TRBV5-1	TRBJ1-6	CASSSGASSYNSPLHF	TGCGCCAGCAGCTCTGGGGCGAGCTCCTATAATTCACCCCTCCACTTT
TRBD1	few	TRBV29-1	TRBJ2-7	CSARRQGYEQYF	TGCAGCGCCCGAAGACAGGGTTACGAGCAGTACTTC
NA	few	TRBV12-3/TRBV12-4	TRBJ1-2	CASTSQLLYGYTF	TGTGCCAGTACCTCCCAACTTCTCTATGGCTACACCTTC
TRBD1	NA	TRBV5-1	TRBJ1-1	CASSPGQGANTEAFF	TGCGCCAGCAGCCCGGGACAGGGGGCTAACACTGAAGCTTTCTTT